A selection of T cell receptor beta chains follows, all from one sample in a study of blood T cell repertoires in COVID-19. The table came from immunoSEQ multiplex PCR; TCRdb's copy has only in-frame clones and leaves some out. Here the sample spans more than 120,000 clones, approximately 80% being singletons. Sequencing input: peripheral blood. The source is a human donor in a cohort sampled during active COVID-19. CDR3s include the opening cysteine and the closing phenylalanine or tryptophan. The D gene is left open where the match is weak. Expanded clones get a size class; other rows say once, few or many, or leave the size out.

D gene	CDR3 length	clone size	J gene	V gene	CDR3 protein	CDR3 DNA
TRBD1	15	-	TRBJ1-6	TRBV7-6	CASSRDRGHRSPLHF	TGTGCCAGCAGCCGGGACAGGGGGCATCGTTCACCCCTCCACTTT
TRBD2	16	-	TRBJ2-3	TRBV6-1	CASSEWSGGRTDTQYF	TGTGCCAGCAGTGAATGGAGCGGGGGCCGCACAGATACGCAGTATTTT
-	13	-	TRBJ2-1	TRBV27	CAASRDLYNEQFF	TGTGCCGCATCGCGGGACTTATACAATGAGCAGTTCTTC
-	13	-	TRBJ2-5	TRBV12-3/TRBV12-4	CASTLGAQETQYF	TGTGCCAGCACGTTAGGGGCCCAAGAGACCCAGTACTTC
TRBD2	19	-	TRBJ2-3	TRBV5-5	CASSLAPGTSGGTTDTQYF	TGTGCCAGCAGCTTGGCCCCCGGGACTAGCGGGGGGACCACAGATACGCAGTATTTT
-	13	-	TRBJ2-3	TRBV7-8	CASSPHRADTQYF	TGTGCCAGCAGCCCACACAGGGCAGATACGCAGTATTTT
TRBD1	15	-	TRBJ1-6	TRBV19	CASSITPDRGSPLHF	TGTGCCAGTAGTATCACCCCCGACAGGGGATCACCCCTCCACTTT
TRBD1	13	-	TRBJ1-4	TRBV2	CARRDRTNEKLFF	TGTGCCAGAAGGGACAGGACTAATGAAAAACTGTTTTTT
-	18	-	TRBJ1-4	TRBV4-1	CASSQDPIGEGGSEKLFF	TGCGCCAGCAGCCAAGATCCTATAGGAGAGGGAGGAAGTGAAAAACTGTTTTTT
-	12	-	TRBJ2-1	TRBV11-2	CASTHGEHEQFF	TGTGCCAGCACCCATGGTGAGCACGAGCAGTTCTTC
-	15	-	TRBJ2-1	TRBV4-1	CASSQGRQPYNEQFF	TGCGCCAGCAGCCAAGGACGACAGCCGTACAATGAGCAGTTCTTC
TRBD1	16	-	TRBJ2-7	TRBV11-2	CASSFRTGRWDYEQYF	TGTGCCAGCAGCTTCCGGACAGGGCGTTGGGACTACGAGCAGTACTTC
-	17	-	TRBJ2-5	TRBV4-1	CASSQDPSQTGGKTQYF	TGCGCCAGCAGCCAAGACCCATCTCAGACAGGCGGAAAGACCCAGTACTTC
TRBD1	15	once	TRBJ2-5	TRBV2	CASRADRGLRETQYF	TGTGCCAGCAGGGCCGACAGGGGTCTTAGGGAGACCCAGTACTTC
TRBD1	15	-	TRBJ1-4	TRBV28	CASRTGYIYDEKLFF	TGTGCCAGCCGGACAGGGTATATTTATGATGAAAAACTGTTTTTT
-	13	-	TRBJ2-3	TRBV3-1/TRBV3-2	CASSPISTDTQYF	TGTGCCAGCAGTCCCATCAGCACAGATACGCAGTATTTT
TRBD1	14	few	TRBJ1-6	TRBV3-1/TRBV3-2	CASSRDRGNSPLHF	TGTGCCAGCAGCCGGGACAGGGGGAATTCACCCCTCCACTTT
-	18	-	TRBJ1-6	TRBV7-9	CASSSTAPAGLGNSPLHF	TGTGCCAGCAGCTCCACCGCCCCCGCAGGGTTGGGGAATTCACCCCTCCACTTT
-	14	-	TRBJ1-6	TRBV6-5	CASSKRDSSAPLHF	TGTGCCAGCAGTAAGAGGGACTCCTCTGCACCCCTCCACTTT
TRBD2	15	-	TRBJ2-2	TRBV4-1	CASSQDAGETGELFF	TGCGCCAGCAGCCAAGATGCGGGAGAGACCGGGGAGCTGTTTTTT
-	14	few	TRBJ1-2	TRBV19	CAGDSSGGWCGYTF	TGTGCCGGCGACAGTTCTGGGGGGTGGTGTGGCTACACCTTC
-	15	-	TRBJ2-7	TRBV11-2	CASSLNSLPTYEQYF	TGTGCCAGCAGCTTAAACAGTCTACCCACCTACGAGCAGTACTTC
TRBD1	17	once	TRBJ2-5	TRBV5-8	CASSLPHETGGRETQYF	TGTGCCAGCAGCTTGCCTCACGAGACAGGGGGCAGGGAGACCCAGTACTTC
-	14	-	TRBJ2-3	TRBV21-1	CASSKETAHEAQYF	TGTGCCAGCAGCAAAGAGACAGCCCACGAGGCGCAGTATTTT
-	14	few	TRBJ1-6	TRBV19	CASSIGRNQSPLHF	TGTGCCAGTAGTATAGGTAGAAACCAATCACCCCTCCACTTT
-	16	-	TRBJ1-5	TRBV19	CASRGDRLLSNQPQHF	TGTGCCAGTAGGGGCGACAGGCTCCTTAGCAATCAGCCCCAGCATTTT
-	11	-	TRBJ2-5	TRBV30	CAWTNQETQYF	TGTGCCTGGACTAACCAAGAGACCCAGTACTTC
-	13	once	TRBJ1-1	TRBV14	CASDDGGGTEAFF	TGTGCCAGCGATGATGGGGGGGGCACTGAAGCTTTCTTT
-	12	few	TRBJ2-3	TRBV2	CASIYFGGTQYF	TGTGCCAGCATTTACTTCGGGGGTACGCAGTATTTT
-	15	-	TRBJ2-2	TRBV3-1/TRBV3-2	CASKGARRDTGELFF	TGTGCCAGCAAGGGGGCCCGGAGGGACACCGGGGAGCTGTTTTTT
TRBD1	17	-	TRBJ1-2	TRBV4-2	CASSQTFWGQGIYGYTF	TGTGCCAGCAGCCAGACGTTTTGGGGACAGGGGATCTATGGCTACACCTTC
TRBD2	15	-	TRBJ2-1	TRBV29-1	CSVDDGGGIYNEQFF	TGCAGCGTTGACGATGGCGGGGGGATTTACAATGAGCAGTTCTTC
TRBD2	13	-	TRBJ2-5	TRBV5-1	CASRPGLDVTQYF	TGCGCCAGCAGACCTGGACTAGATGTGACCCAGTACTTC
TRBD1	16	once	TRBJ2-2	TRBV11-2	CASDQFRQGATGELFF	TGTGCCAGCGATCAGTTCCGACAGGGGGCCACCGGGGAGCTGTTTTTT
-	16	-	TRBJ2-5	TRBV6-6	CASSYSNPGFQETQYF	TGTGCCAGCAGTTACTCTAACCCGGGTTTTCAAGAGACCCAGTACTTC
-	13	-	TRBJ2-1	TRBV5-5	CASSLGQYNEQFF	TGTGCCAGCAGCTTGGGACAGTACAATGAGCAGTTCTTC
TRBD2	16	-	TRBJ2-1	TRBV24-1	CATSDARAGEYNEQFF	TGTGCCACCAGTGATGCCCGAGCGGGAGAGTACAATGAGCAGTTCTTC
TRBD2	15	-	TRBJ2-7	TRBV10-3	CAISAQRGATYEQYF	TGTGCCATCAGTGCTCAGCGGGGGGCCACCTACGAGCAGTACTTC
TRBD1	14	-	TRBJ1-2	TRBV20-1	CSASQARDRDGYTF	TGCAGTGCTAGTCAAGCCCGGGACAGGGATGGCTACACCTTC
-	14	few	TRBJ1-6	TRBV28	CASSFSGSDSPLHF	TGTGCCAGCAGTTTTTCGGGGTCAGATTCACCCCTCCACTTT
TRBD2	17	-	TRBJ2-3	TRBV6-6	CASSPNSGTRFTDTQYF	TGTGCCAGCAGTCCCAATTCCGGGACTAGGTTCACAGATACGCAGTATTTT
-	14	-	TRBJ2-5	TRBV15	CATSRDVAEETQYF	TGTGCCACCAGCAGAGATGTGGCAGAAGAGACCCAGTACTTC
-	13	-	TRBJ2-1	TRBV2	CASSWRENNEQFF	TGTGCCAGCTCCTGGCGGGAAAACAATGAGCAGTTCTTC
TRBD2	15	-	TRBJ2-1	TRBV7-6	CASSQLAGSYNEQFF	TGTGCCAGCAGCCAACTAGCGGGGTCCTACAATGAGCAGTTCTTC
TRBD1	14	-	TRBJ2-7	TRBV3-1/TRBV3-2	CASSQGDRVHEQYF	TGTGCCAGCAGCCAGGGTGACAGGGTCCACGAGCAGTACTTC